What follows are 11 T cell receptor beta chains derived from one specimen sequenced in a study of shared clonotypes between healthy human individuals. This table comes from immunoSEQ multiplex PCR, and its TCRdb copy is limited to in-frame clones, with some not included. The sample carries 2 million to 2.5 million clones, more than 80% recorded once. The sample taken for sequencing was naive CD4+ T cells from PBMCs. Subset: CD45RA+ positively selected. The receptors derive from a man between 18 and 29 years old in good health. Some clones in this sample may be carry-over from other donors' samples.

The chain is built from TRBV27 and TRBJ2-2; D not resolved. V lost 5 bases, J lost 2 bases, and 12 bases lay in between. The CDR3 contains 15 residues. Germline V gene data show CDR1 as MNHEY and CDR2 as SMNVEV (reference sequence). CDR3 in DNA: TGTGCCAGCAGTACACCCAACGGCAACACCGGGGAGCTGTTTTTT. It is translated as CASSTPNGNTGELFF.

The rearrangement joins TRBV10-2 to TRBJ2-7, with D perhaps TRBD2 (5 bases). Looked up from germline, CDR1 is WSHSY and CDR2 is SAAADI. The CDR3 is made up of 13 amino acids. V was shortened by 3 bases and J by 3 bases, with 9 bases between the two germline ends. In nucleotides, the CDR3 is TGCGCCAGCAGTGATCCTAGCAGCTACGAGCAGTACTTC. It is translated as CASSDPSSYEQYF.

V and J are TRBV5-1 and TRBJ2-1, with a weak D call TRBD2 (6 bases). The V end lost 5 bases, the J end lost 8 bases, and 20 bases lay between the germline ends. The germline gives CDR1 SGHRS, CDR2 YFSETQ. This CDR3 has 15 residues. The CDR3 spells CASRGGGIGSDEQFF. CDR3 DNA: TGCGCCAGCAGGGGCGGAGGGATCGGGAGCGATGAGCAGTTCTTC.

The sample holds one count of this clone. The rearrangement uses TRBV27 and TRBJ1-2, with 7 nucleotides matching TRBD1. The J segment lost 6 bases and the V segment lost 1 base, leaving 11 bases of the junction unmatched. This CDR3 spans 16 amino acids. Per germline, CDR1 MNHEY and CDR2 SMNVEV (reference sequence). The CDR3 loop reads CASSLFSRGGIDGYTF. In nucleotides, the CDR3 is TGTGCCAGCAGTTTATTTTCCAGAGGGGGCATTGATGGCTACACCTTC.

CDR3 nucleotides: TGTGCCAGCAATCCTGCAGGGGGTTATGAAAAACTGTTTTTT. Translation: CASNPAGGYEKLFF. This rearrangement joins TRBV2 to TRBJ1-4; the match to TRBD1 covers 7 bases. CDR3 length: 14 amino acids. Trimming took 7 bases from V and 6 from J; bases not matched to a gene: 8. CDR1 SNHLY and CDR2 FYNNEI come from the germline V gene.

This sequence joins TRBV6-1 and TRBJ2-2; D is perhaps TRBD1 or TRBD2 (5 bases each). V gave up 8 bases and J gave up 3 bases, with 13 bases separating them. CDR3 length: 14 amino acids. Germline lookup yields CDR1 MNHNS and CDR2 SASEGT. CDR3 loop: CASLRARDTGELFF. Here the CDR3 DNA reads TGTGCCAGCCTCAGGGCGCGGGACACCGGGGAGCTGTTTTTT.

V gene TRBV18 combines with J gene TRBJ1-2; tentatively, D is TRBD1 (6 bases). With 1 base removed from V and 4 bases from J, the gap between germline ends came to 16 bases. Per germline, CDR1 KGHSH and CDR2 LQKENI. This CDR3 spans 16 amino acids. For the CDR3, the DNA is TGTGCCAGCTCACCACAGAACAGGGTTGAGGGCTATGGCTACACCTTC. It specifies CASSPQNRVEGYGYTF.

The chain couples TRBV28 to TRBJ2-2; D is undetermined. V was shortened by 8 bases and J by 3 bases, with 10 bases between the two germline ends. Germline assignment: CDR1 MDHEN and CDR2 SYDVKM. The CDR3 sequence is 13 residues long. The CDR3 sequence is CASEPRDTGELFF. In nucleotides, the CDR3 is TGTGCCAGCGAACCTAGAGACACCGGGGAGCTGTTTTTT.

V and J are TRBV18 and TRBJ2-7; 7 bases line up with TRBD1. V trimming: 8 bases; J trimming: 1 base; junction bases outside the gene matches: 11. From germline, CDR1 is KGHSH and CDR2 LQKENI. The CDR3 covers 15 residues. The CDR3: CASGYGTVSSYEQYF. The DNA for the CDR3 is TGTGCCAGCGGGTATGGGACAGTTTCTTCCTACGAGCAGTACTTC.

The V and J genes are TRBV28 and TRBJ2-5; D ambiguous. Germline V lookup: CDR1 MDHEN, CDR2 SYDVKM. The CDR3 covers 14 residues. The V end was cut by 8 bases, the J end by 1 base, with 14 bases between. The CDR3 DNA reads TGTGCCAGCCGTGAACTAACTATCCAAGAGACCCAGTACTTC. Protein product: CASRELTIQETQYF.

This chain joins TRBV28 and TRBJ1-2; no firm D call. With 3 bases removed from V and 5 bases from J, the gap between germline ends came to 7 bases. This CDR3 region has 12 residues. CDR1 and CDR2 from the germline V gene are MDHEN and SYDVKM. The CDR3 is CASSLAVYGYTF. The CDR3 DNA reads TGTGCCAGCAGTTTGGCGGTTTATGGCTACACCTTC.